This T cell receptor (beta chain) was sequenced in a study of blood T cells in healthy people across ages. Study-wide findings and caveats: Higher diversity and more naive CD4+ cells were features of long-lived donors, compared to aged donors. Diversity of TCR beta per million T cells declined in a roughly linear way with age.

Germline CDR1 and CDR2: KGHSH and LQKENI. The V segment lost 1 base and the J segment 5 bases; nucleotides outside the gene matches: 5. The CDR3 spans 14 residues. This clonotype showed up just a few times. Its antigen remains unknown. Primers used in a second PCR of roughly 6 to 11 cycles were a sample-barcoded 5' primer and a J-beta primer mix. TCRdb analysed the 5' RACE reads with MiXCR anew, one entry per CDR3 protein. The table records more than 650,000 distinct CDR3 sequences, approximately 21% of them present only once. Total RNA extracted from each sample amounted to at least 6 micrograms. The clonotype was recovered from a man between 65 and 85 years old in good health. The rearrangement uses TRBV18 and TRBJ2-7; 7 bases match TRBD2. Sequenced: blood. The CDR3 DNA reads TGTGCCAGCTCACCACGCGCGGGAGATGACGAGCAGTACGTC. It codes for CASSPRAGDDEQYV.